This T cell receptor (beta chain) was sequenced in a study of CD8+ T cells in alopecia areata. Regarding the study as a whole: Among the 100 top clones, expanded CD8+ clones, like scalp clonality, were significantly decreased by tofacitinib.

Per the germline V gene, CDR1 is SGDLS and CDR2 is YYNGEE. This CDR3 has 15 amino acids. Trimming removed 4 bases from V and 0 bases from J, with 11 bases in between. In each case, RNA was isolated and then reverse transcribed into cDNA as the sequencing template. Clones were sequenced by immunoSEQ multiplex PCR, and TCRdb holds only the in-frame ones, with some missing. The sample includes about 140,000 clones, roughly 86% of them seen just once. Indicated treatment: oral pan-JAK inhibitor, 5-10 mg twice daily. The table lists this clone with a count of one. Its antigen is undetermined. The genes are TRBV9 and TRBJ1-3, with D perhaps matching TRBD1 (5 bases). The TCR sequence derives from a human donor with alopecia areata. The specimen was CD8+ T cells sorted from blood, collected at week 4, from a patient treated with tofacitinib. In DNA form, the CDR3 reads TGTGCCAGCAGCACTGACAGTTTCTCTGGAAACACCATATATTTT. This codes for CASSTDSFSGNTIYF.